This T cell receptor (beta chain) is from a study of T-cell memory formation after mild COVID-19. At the level of the study: TCR clustering was largely donor specific.

5'RACE with constant-segment primers yielded barcoded, UMI-tagged TCR alpha and TCR beta cDNA libraries. TCRdb reanalysed the 5' RACE reads using MiXCR and keeps one entry per CDR3 protein. The data hold approximately 290,000 distinct CDR3 sequences, with about 15% observed a single time. Trimming shortened V by 2 bases and J by 1 base, and 11 bases separated the two germline ends. From germline, CDR1 is SGHTA and CDR2 FQGTGA. The CDR3 is made up of 15 amino acids. The clonotype comes from a man between 18 and 29 years old who had mild COVID-19 (a few samples of this study predate the infection). Cell type and time point are not known. V and J are TRBV7-3 and TRBJ1-1; D is uncertain. Material: PBMCs or a T cell subset sorted from them (not recorded which). CDR3 nucleotide sequence: TGTGCCAGCAGCTTACATGGGATAGGGAACACTGAAGCTTTCTTT. Protein sequence: CASSLHGIGNTEAFF.